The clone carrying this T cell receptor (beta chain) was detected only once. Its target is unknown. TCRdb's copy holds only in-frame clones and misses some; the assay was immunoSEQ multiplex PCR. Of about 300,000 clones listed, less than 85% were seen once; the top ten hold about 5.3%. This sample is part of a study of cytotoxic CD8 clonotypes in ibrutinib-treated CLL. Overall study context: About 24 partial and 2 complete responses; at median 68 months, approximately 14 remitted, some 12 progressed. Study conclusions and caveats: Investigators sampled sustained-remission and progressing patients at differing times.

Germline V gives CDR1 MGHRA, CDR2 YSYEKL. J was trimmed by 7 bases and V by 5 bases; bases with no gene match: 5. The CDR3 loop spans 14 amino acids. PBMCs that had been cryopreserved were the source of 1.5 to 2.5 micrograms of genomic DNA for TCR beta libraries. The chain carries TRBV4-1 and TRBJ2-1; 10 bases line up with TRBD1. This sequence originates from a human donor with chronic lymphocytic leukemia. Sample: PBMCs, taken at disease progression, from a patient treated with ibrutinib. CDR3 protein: CASSAPGQGNEQFF. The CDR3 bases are TGCGCCAGCAGCGCCCCGGGACAGGGGAATGAGCAGTTCTTC.